Here is one T cell receptor (beta chain) with its context. What it binds is not known. The record originates from a study of shared clonotypes between healthy human individuals. General study points: Of the naive CD4 clonotypes, roughly 5.2% were shared across a handful of donors.

DNA at roughly 0.2 ug, tens of thousands of T cell genomes, went into sorted-subset replicate PCRs. Profiling relied on immunoSEQ multiplex PCR, and the TCRdb table lists in-frame clones only, not all of them. Altogether 1.5 million to 2.5 million clones are present, 85% to 95% being singletons, with the ten largest covering roughly 1.2%. This CDR3 has 14 amino acids. Germline V gene lookup returns CDR1 MDHEN and CDR2 SYDVKM. V lost 6 bases to trimming and J lost 1 base, with 11 bases between them. In the naive CD8 group, cells lacked CD45RO and were positively selected for CCR7, so terminally differentiated effector memory CD45RA+ cells were left out.

Material: naive CD8+ T cells sorted from blood. The chain combines TRBV28 with TRBJ2-3; D may be TRBD2 (5 bases). This clonotype was obtained from a man between 18 and 29 years old in good health. As DNA, the CDR3 is TGTGCCAGCAGGACCCTGCGGGGCACAGATACGCAGTATTTT. It is translated as CASRTLRGTDTQYF. Together with reference TRBV28 and TRBJ2-3, the CDR3 gives the full variable domain: DVKVTQSSRYLVKRTGEKVFLECVQDMDHENMFWYRQDPGLGLRLIYFSYDVKMKEKGDIPEGYSVSREKKERFSLILESASTNQTSMYLCASRTLRGTDTQYFGPGTRLTVL.